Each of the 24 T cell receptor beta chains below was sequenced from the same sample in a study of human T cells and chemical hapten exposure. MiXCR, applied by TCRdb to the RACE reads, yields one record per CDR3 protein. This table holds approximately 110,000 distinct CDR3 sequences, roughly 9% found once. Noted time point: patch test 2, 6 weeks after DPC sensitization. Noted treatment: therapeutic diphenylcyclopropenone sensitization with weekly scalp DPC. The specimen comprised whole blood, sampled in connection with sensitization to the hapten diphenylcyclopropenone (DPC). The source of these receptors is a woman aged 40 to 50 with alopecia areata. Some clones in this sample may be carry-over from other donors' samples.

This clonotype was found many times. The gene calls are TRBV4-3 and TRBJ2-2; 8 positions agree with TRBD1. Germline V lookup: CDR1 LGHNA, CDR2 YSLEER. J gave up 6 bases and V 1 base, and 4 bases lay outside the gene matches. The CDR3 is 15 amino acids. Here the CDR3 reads CASSQGRTGSGELFF. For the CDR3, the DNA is TGCGCCAGCAGCCAAGGCCGGACAGGGTCCGGGGAGCTGTTTTTT.

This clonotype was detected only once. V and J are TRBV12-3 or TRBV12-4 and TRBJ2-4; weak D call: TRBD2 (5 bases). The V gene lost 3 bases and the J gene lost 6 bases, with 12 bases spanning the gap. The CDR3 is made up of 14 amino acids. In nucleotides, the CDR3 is TGTGCCAGCAGTTTCAGCGGAGGAGGAAACATTCAGTACTTC. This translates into CASSFSGGGNIQYF.

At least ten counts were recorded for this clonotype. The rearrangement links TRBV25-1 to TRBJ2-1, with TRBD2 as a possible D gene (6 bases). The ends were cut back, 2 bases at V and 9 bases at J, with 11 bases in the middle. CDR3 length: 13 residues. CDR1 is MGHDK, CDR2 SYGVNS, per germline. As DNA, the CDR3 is TGTGCCAGCAGTGAACCTAGCGAAGCTGAGCAGTTCTTC. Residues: CASSEPSEAEQFF.

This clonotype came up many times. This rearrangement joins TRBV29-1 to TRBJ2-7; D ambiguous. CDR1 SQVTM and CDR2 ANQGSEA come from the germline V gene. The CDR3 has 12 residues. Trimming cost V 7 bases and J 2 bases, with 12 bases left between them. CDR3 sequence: CSAIQGPYEQYF. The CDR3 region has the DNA TGCAGCGCCATACAAGGCCCCTACGAGCAGTACTTC.

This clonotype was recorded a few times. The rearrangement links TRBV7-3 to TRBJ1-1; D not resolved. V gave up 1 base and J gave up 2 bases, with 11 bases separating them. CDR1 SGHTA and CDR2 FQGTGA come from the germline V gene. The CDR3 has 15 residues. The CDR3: CASSLSGLRNTEAFF. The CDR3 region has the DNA TGTGCCAGCAGCTTAAGCGGCCTGCGAAACACTGAAGCTTTCTTT.

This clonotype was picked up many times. The CDR3 spells CASSPNGDGYTF. As DNA, the CDR3 is TGTGCCAGCAGTCCCAACGGGGATGGCTACACCTTC. The chain links TRBV12-3 or TRBV12-4 to TRBJ1-2; no clear D gene. The CDR3 spans 12 residues. Trimming pared 5 bases from V and 6 bases from J, leaving 10 bases between.

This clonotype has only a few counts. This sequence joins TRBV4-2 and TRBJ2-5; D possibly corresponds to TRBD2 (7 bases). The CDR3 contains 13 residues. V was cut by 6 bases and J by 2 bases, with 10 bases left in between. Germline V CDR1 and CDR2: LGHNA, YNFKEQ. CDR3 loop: CASSAGAQETQYF. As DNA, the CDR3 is TGTGCCAGCAGTGCGGGGGCTCAAGAGACCCAGTACTTC.

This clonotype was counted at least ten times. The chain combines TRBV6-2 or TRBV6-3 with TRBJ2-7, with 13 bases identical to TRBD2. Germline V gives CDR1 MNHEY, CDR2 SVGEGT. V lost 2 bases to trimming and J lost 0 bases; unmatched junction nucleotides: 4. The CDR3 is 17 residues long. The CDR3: CASSYGTSGVFSYEQYF. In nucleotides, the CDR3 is TGTGCCAGCAGTTACGGGACTAGCGGGGTCTTCTCCTACGAGCAGTACTTC.

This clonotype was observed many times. The CDR3 region has the DNA TGCAGTGCTAGAGAGGTCCCCAGGGTGAGGTATGGCTACACCTTC. Amino acid sequence: CSAREVPRVRYGYTF. The rearrangement uses TRBV20-1 and TRBJ1-2; TRBD1 is a possible D gene (5 bases). Germline V gene data show CDR1 as DFQATT and CDR2 as SNEGSKA (reference sequence). V lost 0 bases, J lost 5 bases, and 16 bases lay in between. The CDR3 contains 15 residues.

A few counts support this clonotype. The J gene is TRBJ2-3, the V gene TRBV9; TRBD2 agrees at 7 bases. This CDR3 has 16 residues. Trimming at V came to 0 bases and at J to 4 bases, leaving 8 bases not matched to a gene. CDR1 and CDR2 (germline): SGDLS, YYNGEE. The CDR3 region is CASSVDGGGSADTQYF. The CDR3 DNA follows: TGTGCCAGCAGCGTAGATGGCGGCGGGAGCGCAGATACGCAGTATTTT.

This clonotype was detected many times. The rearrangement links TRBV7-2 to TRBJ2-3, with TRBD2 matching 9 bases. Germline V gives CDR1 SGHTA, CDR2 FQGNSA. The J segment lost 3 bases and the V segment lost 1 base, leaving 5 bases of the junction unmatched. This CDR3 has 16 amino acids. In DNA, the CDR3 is TGTGCCAGCAGCTTAGGTCCGAGCGGGGGGACAGATACGCAGTATTTT. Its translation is CASSLGPSGGTDTQYF.

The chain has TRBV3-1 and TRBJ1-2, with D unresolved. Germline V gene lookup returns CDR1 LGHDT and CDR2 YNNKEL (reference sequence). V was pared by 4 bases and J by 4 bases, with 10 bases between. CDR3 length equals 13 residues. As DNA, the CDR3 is TGTGCCAGCAGCCGCGGACTGAGCTATGGCTACACCTTC. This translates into CASSRGLSYGYTF.

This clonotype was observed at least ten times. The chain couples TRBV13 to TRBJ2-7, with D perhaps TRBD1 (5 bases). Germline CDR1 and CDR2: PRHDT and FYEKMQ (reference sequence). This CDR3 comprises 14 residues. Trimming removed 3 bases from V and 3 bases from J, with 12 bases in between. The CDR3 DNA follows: TGTGCCAGCAGCTTTTCAGGGTTGAGCTACGAGCAGTACTTC. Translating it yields CASSFSGLSYEQYF.

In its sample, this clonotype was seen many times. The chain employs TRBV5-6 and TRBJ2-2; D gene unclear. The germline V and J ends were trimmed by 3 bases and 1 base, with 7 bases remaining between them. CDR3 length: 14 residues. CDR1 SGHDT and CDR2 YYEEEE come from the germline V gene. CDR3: CASSSLRNTGELFF. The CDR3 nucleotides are TGTGCCAGCAGCTCGCTACGGAACACCGGGGAGCTGTTTTTT.

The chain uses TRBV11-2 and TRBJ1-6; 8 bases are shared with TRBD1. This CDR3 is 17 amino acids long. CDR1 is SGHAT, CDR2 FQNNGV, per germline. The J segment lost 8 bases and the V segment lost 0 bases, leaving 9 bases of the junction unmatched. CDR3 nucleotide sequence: TGTGCCAGCAGCTTAGATCCTACAGACAGGGGTGATTCACCCCTCCACTTT. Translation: CASSLDPTDRGDSPLHF.

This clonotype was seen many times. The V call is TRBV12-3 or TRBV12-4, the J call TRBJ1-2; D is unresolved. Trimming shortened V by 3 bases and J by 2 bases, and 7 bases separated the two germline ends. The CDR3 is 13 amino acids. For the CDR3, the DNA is TGTGCCAGCAGTTTCGCCGAGAACTATGGCTACACCTTC. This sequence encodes CASSFAENYGYTF.

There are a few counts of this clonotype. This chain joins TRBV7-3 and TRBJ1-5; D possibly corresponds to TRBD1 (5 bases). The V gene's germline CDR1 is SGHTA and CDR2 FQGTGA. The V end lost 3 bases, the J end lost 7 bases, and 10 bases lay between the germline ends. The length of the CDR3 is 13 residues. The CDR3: CASSLSRDQPQHF. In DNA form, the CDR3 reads TGTGCCAGCAGCTTGAGCAGGGACCAGCCCCAGCATTTT.

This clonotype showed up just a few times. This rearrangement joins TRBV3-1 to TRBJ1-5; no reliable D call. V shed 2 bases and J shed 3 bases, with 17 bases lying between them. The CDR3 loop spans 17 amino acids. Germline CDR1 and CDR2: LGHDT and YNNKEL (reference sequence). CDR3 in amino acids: CASSQTVMAGLNQPQHF. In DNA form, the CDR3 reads TGTGCCAGCAGCCAAACGGTCATGGCAGGCCTCAATCAGCCCCAGCATTTT.

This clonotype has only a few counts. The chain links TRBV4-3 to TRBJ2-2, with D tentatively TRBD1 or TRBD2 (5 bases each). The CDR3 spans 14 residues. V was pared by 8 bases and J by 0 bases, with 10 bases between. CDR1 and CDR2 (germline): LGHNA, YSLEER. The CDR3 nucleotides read TGCGCCAGCCGCCCGGGGCCGAACACCGGGGAGCTGTTTTTT. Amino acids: CASRPGPNTGELFF.

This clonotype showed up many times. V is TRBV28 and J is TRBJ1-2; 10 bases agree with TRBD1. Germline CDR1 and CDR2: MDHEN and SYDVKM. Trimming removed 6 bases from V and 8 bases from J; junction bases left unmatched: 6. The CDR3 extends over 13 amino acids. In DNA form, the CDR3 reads TGTGCCAGCAGACAGACAGGGGGCTGGGGCTACACCTTC. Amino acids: CASRQTGGWGYTF.

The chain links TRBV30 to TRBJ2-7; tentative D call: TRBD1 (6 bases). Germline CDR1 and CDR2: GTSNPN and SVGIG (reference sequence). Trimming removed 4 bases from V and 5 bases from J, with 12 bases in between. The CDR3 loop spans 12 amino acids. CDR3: CAWTIQGHEQYF. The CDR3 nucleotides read TGTGCCTGGACAATACAGGGCCACGAGCAGTACTTC.

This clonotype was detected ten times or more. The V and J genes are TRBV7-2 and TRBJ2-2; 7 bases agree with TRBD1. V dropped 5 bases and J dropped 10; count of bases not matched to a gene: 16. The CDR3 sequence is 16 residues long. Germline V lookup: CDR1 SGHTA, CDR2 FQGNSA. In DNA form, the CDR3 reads TGTGCCAGCAGCCGGGACAGCCTCGTAGGATGGGTGGAGCTGTTTTTT. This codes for CASSRDSLVGWVELFF.

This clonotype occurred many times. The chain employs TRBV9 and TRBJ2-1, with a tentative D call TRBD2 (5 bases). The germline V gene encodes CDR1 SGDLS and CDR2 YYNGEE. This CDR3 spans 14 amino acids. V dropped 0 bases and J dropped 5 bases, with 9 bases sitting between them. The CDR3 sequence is CASSVGTHDNEQFF. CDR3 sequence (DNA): TGTGCCAGCAGCGTAGGGACTCACGACAATGAGCAGTTCTTC.

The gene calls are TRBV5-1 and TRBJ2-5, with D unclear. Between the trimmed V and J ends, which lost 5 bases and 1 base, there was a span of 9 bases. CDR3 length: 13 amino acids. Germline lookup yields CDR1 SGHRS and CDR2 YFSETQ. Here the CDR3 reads CASRRDFQETQYF. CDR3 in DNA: TGCGCCAGCAGAAGAGATTTCCAAGAGACCCAGTACTTC.